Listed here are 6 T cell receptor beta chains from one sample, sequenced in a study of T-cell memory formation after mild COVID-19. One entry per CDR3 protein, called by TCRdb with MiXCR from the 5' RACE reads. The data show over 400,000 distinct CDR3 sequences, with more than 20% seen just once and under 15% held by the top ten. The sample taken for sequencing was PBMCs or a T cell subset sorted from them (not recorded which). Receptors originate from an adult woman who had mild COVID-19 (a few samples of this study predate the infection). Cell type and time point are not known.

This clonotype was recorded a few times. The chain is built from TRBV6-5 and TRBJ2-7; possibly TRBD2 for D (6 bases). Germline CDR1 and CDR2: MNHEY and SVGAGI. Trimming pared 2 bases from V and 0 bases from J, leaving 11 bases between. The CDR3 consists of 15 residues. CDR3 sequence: CASSYLTTSSYEQYF. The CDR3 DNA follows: TGTGCCAGCAGTTACCTAACGACTAGCTCCTACGAGCAGTACTTC.

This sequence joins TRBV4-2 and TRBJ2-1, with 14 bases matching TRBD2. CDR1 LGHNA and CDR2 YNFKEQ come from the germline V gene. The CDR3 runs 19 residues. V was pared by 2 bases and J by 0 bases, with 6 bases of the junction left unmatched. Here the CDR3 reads CASSQKGGTSGSSYNEQFF. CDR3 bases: TGTGCCAGCAGCCAAAAAGGGGGGACTAGCGGGAGCTCCTACAATGAGCAGTTCTTC.

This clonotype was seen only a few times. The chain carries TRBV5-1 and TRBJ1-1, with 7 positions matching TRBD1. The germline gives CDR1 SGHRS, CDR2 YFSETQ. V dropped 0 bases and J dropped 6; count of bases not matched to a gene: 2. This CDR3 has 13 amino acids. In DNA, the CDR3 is TGCGCCAGCAGCTTGGAGGGGGCCGCTGAAGCTTTCTTT. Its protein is CASSLEGAAEAFF.

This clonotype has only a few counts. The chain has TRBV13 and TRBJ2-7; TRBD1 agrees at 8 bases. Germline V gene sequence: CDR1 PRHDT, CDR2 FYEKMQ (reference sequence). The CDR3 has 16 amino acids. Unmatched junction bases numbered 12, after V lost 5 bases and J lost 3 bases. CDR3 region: CASSANRGTGVYEQYF. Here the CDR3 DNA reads TGTGCCAGCAGCGCAAACAGGGGGACAGGCGTCTACGAGCAGTACTTC.

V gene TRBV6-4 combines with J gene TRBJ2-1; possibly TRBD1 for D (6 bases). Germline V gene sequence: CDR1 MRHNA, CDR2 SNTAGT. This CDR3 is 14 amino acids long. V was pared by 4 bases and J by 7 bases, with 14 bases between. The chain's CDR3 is CASSAAGERNEQFF. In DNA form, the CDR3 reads TGTGCCAGCAGTGCCGCAGGGGAGCGAAATGAGCAGTTCTTC.

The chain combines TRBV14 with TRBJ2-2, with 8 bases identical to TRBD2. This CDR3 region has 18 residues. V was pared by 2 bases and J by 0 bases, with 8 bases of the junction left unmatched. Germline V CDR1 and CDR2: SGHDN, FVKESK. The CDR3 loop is CASSQSGGWRANTGELFF. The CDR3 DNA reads TGTGCCAGCAGCCAAAGCGGGGGCTGGAGGGCGAACACCGGGGAGCTGTTTTTT.